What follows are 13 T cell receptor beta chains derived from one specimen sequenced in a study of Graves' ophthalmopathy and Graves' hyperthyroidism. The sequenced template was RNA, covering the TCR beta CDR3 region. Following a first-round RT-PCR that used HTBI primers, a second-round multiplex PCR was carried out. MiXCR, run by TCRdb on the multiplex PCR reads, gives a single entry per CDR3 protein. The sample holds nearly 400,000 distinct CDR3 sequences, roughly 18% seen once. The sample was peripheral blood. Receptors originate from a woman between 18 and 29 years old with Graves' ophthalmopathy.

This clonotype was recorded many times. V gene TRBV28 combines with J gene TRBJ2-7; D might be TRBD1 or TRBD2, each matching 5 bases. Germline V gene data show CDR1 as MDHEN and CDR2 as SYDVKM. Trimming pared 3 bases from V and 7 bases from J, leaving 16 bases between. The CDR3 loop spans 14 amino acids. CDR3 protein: CASSFEGQGREQYF. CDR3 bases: TGTGCCAGCAGTTTTGAGGGGCAGGGTAGAGAGCAGTACTTC. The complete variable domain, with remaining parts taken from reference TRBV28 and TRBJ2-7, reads DVKVTQSSRYLVKRTGEKVFLECVQDMDHENMFWYRQDPGLGLRLIYFSYDVKMKEKGDIPEGYSVSREKKERFSLILESASTNQTSMYLCASSFEGQGREQYFGPGTRLTVT.

The CDR3 protein is CASSPESGRNTDTQYF. CDR3 nucleotide sequence: TGTGCCAGCAGTCCCGAGAGCGGGCGGAACACAGATACGCAGTATTTT. V gene TRBV11-1 combines with J gene TRBJ2-3; a weak D match, TRBD2 (6 bases). Germline CDR1 is SGHAT and CDR2 is FQDESV (reference sequence). Between the trimmed V and J ends, which lost 6 bases and 2 bases, there was a span of 18 bases. The CDR3 length is 16 residues.

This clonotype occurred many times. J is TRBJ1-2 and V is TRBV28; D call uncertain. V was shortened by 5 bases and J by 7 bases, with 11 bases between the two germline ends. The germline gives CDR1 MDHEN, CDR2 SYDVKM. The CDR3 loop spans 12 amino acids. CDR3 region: CASSPPLGGYTF. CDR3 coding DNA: TGTGCCAGCAGTCCCCCACTGGGTGGCTACACCTTC.

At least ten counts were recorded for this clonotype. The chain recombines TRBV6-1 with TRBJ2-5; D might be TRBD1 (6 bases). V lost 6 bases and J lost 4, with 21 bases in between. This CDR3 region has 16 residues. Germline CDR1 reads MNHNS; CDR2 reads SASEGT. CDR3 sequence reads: CASRDLGTRLRETQYF. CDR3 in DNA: TGTGCCAGCAGAGACCTCGGGACACGCCTTAGAGAGACCCAGTACTTC.

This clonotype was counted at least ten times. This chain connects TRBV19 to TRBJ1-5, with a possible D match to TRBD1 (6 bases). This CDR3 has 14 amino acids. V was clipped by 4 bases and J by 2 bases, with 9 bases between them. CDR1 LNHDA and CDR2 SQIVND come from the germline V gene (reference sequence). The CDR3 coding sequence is TGTGCCAGTAGTACCCGACAGGGCAATCAGCCCCAGCATTTT. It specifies CASSTRQGNQPQHF.

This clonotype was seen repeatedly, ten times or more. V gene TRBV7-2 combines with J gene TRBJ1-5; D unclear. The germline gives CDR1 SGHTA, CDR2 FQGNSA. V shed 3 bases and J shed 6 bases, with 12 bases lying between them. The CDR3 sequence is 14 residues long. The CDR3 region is CASSLGMSGQPQHF. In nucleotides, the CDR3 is TGTGCCAGCAGCTTGGGGATGTCGGGTCAGCCCCAGCATTTT.

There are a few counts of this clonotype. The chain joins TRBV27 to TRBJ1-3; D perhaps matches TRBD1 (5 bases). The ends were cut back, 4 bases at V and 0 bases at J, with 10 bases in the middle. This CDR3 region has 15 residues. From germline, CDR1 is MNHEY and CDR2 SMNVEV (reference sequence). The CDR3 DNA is TGTGCCAGCAGTTACGCCGGGGGCTCTGGAAACACCATATATTTT. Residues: CASSYAGGSGNTIYF.

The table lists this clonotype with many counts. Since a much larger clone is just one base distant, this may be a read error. The CDR3 region has the DNA TGTGCCAGCAGTTTTCAGGGACTAGTGGGAAGTGAGCAGTACTTC. As protein: CASSFQGLVGSEQYF. The V call is TRBV28, the J call TRBJ2-7, with TRBD2 matching over 8 bases. This CDR3 spans 15 amino acids. CDR1 and CDR2 from the germline V gene are MDHEN and SYDVKM. Germline trimming cut 3 bases from V and 7 bases from J; bases unmatched to any gene: 11.

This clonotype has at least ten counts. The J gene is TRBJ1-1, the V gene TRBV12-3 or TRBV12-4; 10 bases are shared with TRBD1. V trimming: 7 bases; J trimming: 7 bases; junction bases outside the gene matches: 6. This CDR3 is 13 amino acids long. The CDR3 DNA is TGTGCCAGCATTCGACAGGGGGCCGGTGAAGCTTTCTTT. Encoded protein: CASIRQGAGEAFF.

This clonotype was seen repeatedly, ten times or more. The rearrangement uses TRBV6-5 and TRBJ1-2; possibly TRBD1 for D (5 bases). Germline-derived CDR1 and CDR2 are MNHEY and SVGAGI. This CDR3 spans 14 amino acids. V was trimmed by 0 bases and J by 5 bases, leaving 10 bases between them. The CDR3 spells CASSYSGQGYGYTF. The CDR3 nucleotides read TGTGCCAGCAGTTACTCCGGCCAGGGATATGGCTACACCTTC.

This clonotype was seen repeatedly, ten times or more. The CDR3 DNA reads as TGCGCCAGCAGCTTGGAAGGTGACACCTCCTACGAGCAGTACTTC. Encoded protein: CASSLEGDTSYEQYF. This chain links TRBV5-1 with TRBJ2-7; no reliable D call. V was pared by 0 bases and J by 0 bases, with 10 bases between. The CDR3 spans 15 residues. Germline CDR1 SGHRS, CDR2 YFSETQ.

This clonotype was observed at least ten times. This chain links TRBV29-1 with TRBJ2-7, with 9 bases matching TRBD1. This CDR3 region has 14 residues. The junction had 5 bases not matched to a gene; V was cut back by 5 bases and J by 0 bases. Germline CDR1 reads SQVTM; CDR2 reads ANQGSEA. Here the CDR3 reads CSVYDRGSSYEQYF. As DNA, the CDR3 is TGCAGCGTTTATGACAGGGGGAGCTCCTACGAGCAGTACTTC.

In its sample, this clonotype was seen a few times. CDR3 amino acids: CASSYTQFYGYTF. As DNA, the CDR3 is TGTGCCAGCAGTTATACACAGTTCTATGGCTACACCTTC. V usage is TRBV6-5 and J usage is TRBJ1-2; D is unclear. Trimming cost V 3 bases and J 4 bases, with 9 bases left between them. The length of the CDR3 is 13 residues. Germline CDR1 is MNHEY and CDR2 is SVGAGI.